This TCR beta chain was sequenced in a study of blood T cell repertoires in COVID-19 (dated by TCRdb to the early 2020s). Regarding the complete study: Samples from collaborators originated in the United States, Italy and Spain and spanned both the acute and convalescent phases of COVID-19. The material from the prospective study consisted of cDNA or gDNA derived from T cells, B-cell-depleted T cells, or PBMCs. The repertoires were made available in a free public database intended to serve as a resource for research on the immune response to SARS-CoV-2. HLA class I and class II types, where available, came from metadata supplied by the sample provider rather than from assay-based typing. The samples were drawn from the first 160 participants of the ongoing ImmuneRACE study and from 1,200 or so subjects provided by 6 global collaborators. Nearly every sample came with metadata listing a de-identified subject ID, COVID-19 status, age in years and sex. The dataset comprised deeply sampled blood TCRbeta repertoires from subjects exposed to, actively infected with, or recovered from COVID-19.

TCRbeta CDR3 regions were amplified from genomic DNA using the immunoSEQ Assay, a bias-controlled multiplex PCR. For the original study's pipeline: The number of nucleated cells in each sample was estimated by amplification of reference gene primers within the assay. To quantify the absolute abundance of each unique TCRbeta CDR3 rearrangement, sequence reads were collapsed and filtered. Productive Simpson clonality was computed per sample as the square root of Simpson's diversity index over productive rearrangements. TCRdb mirrors the immuneACCESS table, restricted to in-frame sequences. Some clones are absent from its copies; in checked studies, under half trace to an unresolved V gene, and the reason for the others is unknown. The V and J calls and clone size come from that table; D and trimming were worked out from the DNA. This sample gives 400,000 to 550,000 clones in total; about 90% of them show up just once. The top ten clonotypes cover almost 2% of the sample.

Results the study describes overall, beyond this receptor: Clinical and demographic metadata were provided uncurated, with the amount varying by source and participant.

This clone was counted at least ten times. Its cognate antigen has yet to be identified. No much larger clonotype is one base removed from it; base qualities were not supplied. The CDR3 numbers 18 residues from cysteine through phenylalanine. This entry keeps only the CDR3 DNA: 54 bases, framed from base 1. CDR1 is given as SGHRS and CDR2 as YFSETQ, both from the germline V gene. Germline trimming amounts to 5 bases on V and 6 bases on J, with 21 as the count of junction bases outside the gene matches. Participants in the prospective study were enrolled through a virtual design, were aged roughly 18 to 100 years, and lived in roughly 24 United States geographic areas. In the prospective study, cohorts were assigned on the basis of participant-reported clinical history obtained from a screening survey and a study questionnaire. In the prospective study, mobile phlebotomists collected whole blood, serum and a nasopharyngeal or oropharyngeal swab from each participant. Over a 2-month period, participants in the prospective study had the option of providing additional blood draws and questionnaires. Before DNA extraction, blood samples from the prospective study were shipped at room temperature or frozen.

The receptor comes from a woman between 18 and 29 years old with acute COVID-19. The specimen sequenced was PBMCs or T cells enriched from blood (not recorded which). Recombination joined TRBV5-1 with TRBJ2-5; 8 junctional bases match TRBD2. The DNA sequence is as follows: TGCGCCAGCAGTTCCCCTCTGGGAGCGGGAGCCCTCCGCCAGACCCAGTACTTC. This encodes CASSSPLGAGALRQTQYF.